This TCR beta chain is drawn from a study of cytomegalovirus exposure and HLA in healthy donors. An approximately 130-subject validation cohort, separate from the 666-subject first cohort, supplied the donors. The data were produced by immunoSEQ multiplex PCR, yet TCRdb's version contains in-frame clones alone and is incomplete. The table has 230,000 or so clones, roughly 88% seen once. CDR3 length: 15 residues. The germline V gene has CDR1 MGHRA and CDR2 YSYEKL. V dropped 0 bases and J dropped 5 bases, with 12 bases sitting between them. In this sample, this clone turned up once. What it recognizes is unknown. Findings of the study overall: The tendency of first-cohort TCR clusters to co-occur in the roughly 130 validation repertoires emerged from a later analysis.

Sequencing was carried out using PBMCs. The chain uses TRBV4-1 and TRBJ2-3; weak D call: TRBD2 (5 bases). The source is a young woman in good health and CMV-seronegative. Written as DNA, the CDR3 is TGCGCCAGCAGCCAAGAGAGTCGCGGAGGAGATACGCAGTATTTT. Its translation: CASSQESRGGDTQYF.